The clone carrying this TCR beta chain was counted at least ten times. This entry comes from a study of identical twins. Germline values: CDR1 LGHNA, CDR2 YSLEER. This CDR3 is built from 18 residues. Trimming took 0 bases from V and 2 from J, leaving 20 bases between them. TCRdb redid the calling of the 5' RACE reads with MiXCR, one entry per CDR3 protein. The table has roughly 290,000 distinct CDR3 sequences, roughly 9% seen once. In addition, the sample was reused for a study of yellow fever vaccine responses in identical twins.

The chain has TRBV4-3 and TRBJ2-7; D may be TRBD2 (5 bases). The sample consisted of CD8+ T cells sorted from blood. This receptor was obtained from a woman between 18 and 29 years old in good health. CDR3 sequence: CASSQDDLRSGLPYEQYF. Here the CDR3 DNA reads TGCGCCAGCAGCCAAGATGATCTCCGAAGCGGCCTTCCCTACGAGCAGTACTTC.